This T cell receptor beta chain is from a study of T cell responses to AZD1222 COVID-19 vaccine. Study results and caveats: The sample set comprised mostly white British donors with more females, and clonal diversity was possibly underestimated. Among those given AZD1222, only five or six were seropositive at baseline.

In regard to this clone: Its antigen is not known.

Generated by immunoSEQ multiplex PCR, the TCRdb table keeps only in-frame clones and is missing some. The sample has some 60,000 clones; 80% to 90% are singletons. Here the sequenced sample was peripheral blood, taken 28 days after the second AZD1222 dose. This clonotype originated in an adult who received the AZD1222 COVID-19 vaccine.

The CDR3: CASSRDRSHGYTF. Written as DNA, the CDR3 is TGTGCCAGCAGCCGGGACAGGAGCCATGGCTACACCTTC. This chain uses TRBV12-3 or TRBV12-4 with TRBJ1-2, with TRBD1 matching over 8 bases. The J segment lost 6 bases and the V segment lost 6 bases, leaving 6 bases of the junction unmatched. The CDR3 sequence is 13 residues long.